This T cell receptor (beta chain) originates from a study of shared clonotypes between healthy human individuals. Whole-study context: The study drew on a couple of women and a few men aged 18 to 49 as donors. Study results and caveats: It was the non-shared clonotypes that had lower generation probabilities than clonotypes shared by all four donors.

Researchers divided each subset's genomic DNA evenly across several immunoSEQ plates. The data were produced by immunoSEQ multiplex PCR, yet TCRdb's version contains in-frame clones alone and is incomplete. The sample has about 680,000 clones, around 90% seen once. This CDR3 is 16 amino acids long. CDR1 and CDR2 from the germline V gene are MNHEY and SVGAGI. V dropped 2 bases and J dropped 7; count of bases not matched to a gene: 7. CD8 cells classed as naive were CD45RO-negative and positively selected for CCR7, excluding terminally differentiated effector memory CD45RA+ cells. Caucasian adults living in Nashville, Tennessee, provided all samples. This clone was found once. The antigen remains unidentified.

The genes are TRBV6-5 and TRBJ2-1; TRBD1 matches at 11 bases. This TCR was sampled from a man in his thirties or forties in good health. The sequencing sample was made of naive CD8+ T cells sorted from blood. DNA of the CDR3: TGTGCCAGCAGTTACACCGGGACAGGGGGATTGAATGAGCAGTTCTTC. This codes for CASSYTGTGGLNEQFF.